The present entry profiles one T cell receptor (beta chain) with its context. The data originate from a study of blood T cell repertoires in COVID-19. Assay used: immunoSEQ multiplex PCR; TCRdb lists only in-frame clones, some missing. The sample holds roughly 70,000 clones; over 75% are singletons and the top ten take approximately 3%. V was clipped by 7 bases and J by 5 bases, with 14 bases between them. Germline CDR1 SQVTM, CDR2 ANQGSEA. The CDR3 has 12 residues. The TCR was taken from a man between 65 and 85 years old with active or convalescent COVID-19. The rearrangement joins TRBV29-1 to TRBJ1-1; TRBD1 is a possible D gene (5 bases). The sample was peripheral blood. This CDR3 reads CSARTGGTEAFF. CDR3 nucleotide sequence: TGCAGCGCCCGGACGGGGGGAACTGAAGCTTTCTTT.